This T cell receptor beta chain is drawn from a study of OX40 agonist ivuxolimab in advanced cancers. Study at large: Participants, approximately 81% male, averaged roughly 60 years of age, ranging from roughly 23 to 90. Whole-study findings and limits: More expanded clones were seen, on average, in CD8+ T cells than in CD4+. Doses of 0.1 to 3.0 mg/kg were accompanied by clonal expansion of CD4+ and CD8+ blood T cells by week 6.

Germline CDR1 and CDR2: KGHSH and LQKENI. The CDR3 length is 11 residues. V dropped 3 bases and J dropped 5 bases, with 4 bases sitting between them. Sequenced by immunoSEQ multiplex PCR; TCRdb stores in-frame clones only, minus some. The repertoire has approximately 82,000 clones, roughly 81% of them found once; the top ten carry approximately 25%. Comment on this clone: The antigen is undetermined.

At baseline, cycle 4 day 1, and cycle 7 day 1, blood was sampled. This chain links TRBV18 with TRBJ2-5; D not resolved. This sequence was found in an adult with an advanced solid tumor such as melanoma, head and neck, liver or kidney cancer. This sample comprised CD4+ or CD8+ T cells sorted from blood, obtained in a trial of the OX40 agonist ivuxolimab. CDR3 nucleotides: TGTGCCAGCTCACCGTCGGAGACCCAGTACTTC. Its translation: CASSPSETQYF.